A selection of T cell receptor beta chains follows, all from one sample in a study of regulatory T cells in long-lasting Graves disease. Using its own MiXCR run on the multiplex PCR reads, TCRdb lists one record per CDR3 protein. The sample records about 660,000 distinct CDR3 sequences, about 30% being singletons. This sample comprised peripheral blood mononuclear cells (PBMCs), obtained when the disease was refractory, from a patient treated with antithyroid drugs. The origin of the receptors is a female donor with Graves disease. Both conserved end residues are part of each CDR3.

TRBV20-1	TRBJ2-5	CSASSISGETQYF
TRBV5-1	TRBJ2-7	CASSLGGTGTSAGEQYF
TRBV5-1	TRBJ1-6	CASRPLATLHF
TRBV12-5	TRBJ2-5	CASGLTYQETQYF
TRBV16	TRBJ2-4	CASSQSRTGEAKNIQYF
TRBV5-5	TRBJ1-2	CASSLVTGGAGYTF
TRBV9	TRBJ1-6	CASSVGVPGSPLHF
TRBV7-9	TRBJ1-6	CASTRGAGVNSPLHF
TRBV6-1	TRBJ2-7	CASSASSAGSSYEQYF
TRBV28	TRBJ1-6	CAIEPGRGSPLHF
TRBV5-1	TRBJ1-1	CASSYRTGPNTEAFF
TRBV28	TRBJ1-2	CASSLGQVDYGYTF
TRBV6-1	TRBJ2-7	CASSPPRGQSTYEQYF
TRBV28	TRBJ1-5	CASNLGAGGINQPQHF
TRBV20-1	TRBJ2-5	CSALGLAGTQETQYF
TRBV6-1	TRBJ2-7	CASNRRGGSYEQYF
TRBV7-9	TRBJ1-1	CASSLVPQGAITEAFF
TRBV12-3/TRBV12-4	TRBJ2-1	CASSSGTPRDEQFF
TRBV11-2	TRBJ2-7	CASSSTGRHYEQYF
TRBV20-1	TRBJ2-7	CSATSGNGRPVGEQYF
TRBV7-3	TRBJ2-5	CASSHPGLLLQETQYF
TRBV29-1	TRBJ2-5	CSGREGFVETQYF
TRBV2	TRBJ2-3	CASRVQATSTDTQYF
TRBV6-1	TRBJ2-7	CASNPGQYEQYF
TRBV20-1	TRBJ2-7	CSANRDRLTYEQYF
TRBV5-1	TRBJ1-5	CASSLGEDSNQPQHF
TRBV25-1	TRBJ1-2	CASSDPKIRQRGASHYGYTF
TRBV5-1	TRBJ2-3	CASSLSSDTQYF
TRBV18	TRBJ1-1	CASSSRTAFNTEAFF
TRBV5-1	TRBJ1-1	CASSLSGGRPKAFF
TRBV19	TRBJ1-5	CASSIKDRERDQPQHF
TRBV20-1	TRBJ2-3	CSARDSTGTSGTDTQYF